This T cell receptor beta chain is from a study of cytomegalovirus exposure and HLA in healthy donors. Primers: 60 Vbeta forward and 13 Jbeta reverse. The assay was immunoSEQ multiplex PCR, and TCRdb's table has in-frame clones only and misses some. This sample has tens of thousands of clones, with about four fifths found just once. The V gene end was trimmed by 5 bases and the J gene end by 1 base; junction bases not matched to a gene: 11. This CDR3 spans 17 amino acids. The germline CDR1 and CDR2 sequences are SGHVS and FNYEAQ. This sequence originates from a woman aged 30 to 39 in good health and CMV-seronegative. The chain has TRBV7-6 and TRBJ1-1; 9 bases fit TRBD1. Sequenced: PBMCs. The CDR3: CASSNRTGVSPNTEAFF. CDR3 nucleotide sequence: TGTGCCAGCAGCAACCGGACAGGGGTATCCCCGAACACTGAAGCTTTCTTT. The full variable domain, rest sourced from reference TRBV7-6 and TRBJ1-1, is GAGVSQSPRYKVTKRGQDVALRCDPISGHVSLYWYRQALGQGPEFLTYFNYEAQQDKSGLPNDRFSAERPEGSISTLTIQRTEQRDSAMYRCASSNRTGVSPNTEAFFGQGTRLTVV.